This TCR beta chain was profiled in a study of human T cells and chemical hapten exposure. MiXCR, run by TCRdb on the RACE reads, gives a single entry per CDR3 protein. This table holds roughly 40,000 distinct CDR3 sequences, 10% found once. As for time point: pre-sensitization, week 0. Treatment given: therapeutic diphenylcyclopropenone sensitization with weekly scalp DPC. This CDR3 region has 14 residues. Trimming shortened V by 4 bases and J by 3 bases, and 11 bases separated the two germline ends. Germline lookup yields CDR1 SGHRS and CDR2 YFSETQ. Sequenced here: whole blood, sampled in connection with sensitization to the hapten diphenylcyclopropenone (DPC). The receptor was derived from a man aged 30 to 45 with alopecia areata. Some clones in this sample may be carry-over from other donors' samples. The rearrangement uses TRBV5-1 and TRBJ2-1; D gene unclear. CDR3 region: CASSTLPDYNEQFF. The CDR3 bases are TGCGCCAGCAGCACCCTTCCTGACTACAATGAGCAGTTCTTC.